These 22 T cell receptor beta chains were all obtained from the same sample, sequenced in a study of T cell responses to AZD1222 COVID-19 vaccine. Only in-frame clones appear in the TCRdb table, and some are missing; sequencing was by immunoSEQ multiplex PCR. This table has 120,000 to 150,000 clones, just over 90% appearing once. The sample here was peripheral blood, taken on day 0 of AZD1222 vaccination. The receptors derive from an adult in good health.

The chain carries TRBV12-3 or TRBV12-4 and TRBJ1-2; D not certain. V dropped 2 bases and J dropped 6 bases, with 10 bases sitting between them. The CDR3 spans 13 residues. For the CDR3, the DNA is TGTGCCAGCAGTTTATACGTCCCGGATGGCTACACCTTC. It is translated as CASSLYVPDGYTF.

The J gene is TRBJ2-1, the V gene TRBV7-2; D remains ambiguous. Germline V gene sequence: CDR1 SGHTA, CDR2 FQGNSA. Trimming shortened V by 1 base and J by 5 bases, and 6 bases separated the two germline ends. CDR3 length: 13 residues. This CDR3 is CASSLEPNNEQFF. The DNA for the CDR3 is TGTGCCAGCAGCTTAGAGCCGAACAATGAGCAGTTCTTC.

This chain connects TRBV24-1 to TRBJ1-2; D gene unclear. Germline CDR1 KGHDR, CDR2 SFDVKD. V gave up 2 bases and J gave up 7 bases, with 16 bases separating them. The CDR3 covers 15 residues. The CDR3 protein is CATSDSRTAVGGYTF. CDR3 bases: TGTGCCACCAGTGATTCTCGGACGGCGGTGGGTGGCTACACCTTC.

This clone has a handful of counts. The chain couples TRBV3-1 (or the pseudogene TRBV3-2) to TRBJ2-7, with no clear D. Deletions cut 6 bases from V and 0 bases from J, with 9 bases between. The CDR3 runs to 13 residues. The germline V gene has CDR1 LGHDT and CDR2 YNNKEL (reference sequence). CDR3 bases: TGTGCCAGCAGACTATCGAGCTCCTACGAGCAGTACTTC. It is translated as CASRLSSSYEQYF.

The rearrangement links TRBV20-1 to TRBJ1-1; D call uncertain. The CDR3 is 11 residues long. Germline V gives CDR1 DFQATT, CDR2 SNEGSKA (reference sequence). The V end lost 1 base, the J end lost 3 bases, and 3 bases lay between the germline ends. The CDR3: CSARGYTEAFF. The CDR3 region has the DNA TGCAGTGCTAGAGGGTACACTGAAGCTTTCTTT.

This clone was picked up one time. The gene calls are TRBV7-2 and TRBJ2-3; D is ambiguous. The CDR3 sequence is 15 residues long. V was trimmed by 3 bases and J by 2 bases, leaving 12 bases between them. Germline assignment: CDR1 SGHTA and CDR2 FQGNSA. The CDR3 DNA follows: TGTGCCAGCAGCTTCAGCCTAGTAGTCACAGATACGCAGTATTTT. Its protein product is CASSFSLVVTDTQYF.

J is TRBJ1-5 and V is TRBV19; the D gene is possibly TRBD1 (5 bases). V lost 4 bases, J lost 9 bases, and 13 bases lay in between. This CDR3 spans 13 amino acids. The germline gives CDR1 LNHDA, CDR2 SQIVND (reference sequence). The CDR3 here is CASSRDGSRPQHF. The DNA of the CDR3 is TGTGCCAGTAGTAGGGACGGCTCCCGGCCCCAGCATTTT.

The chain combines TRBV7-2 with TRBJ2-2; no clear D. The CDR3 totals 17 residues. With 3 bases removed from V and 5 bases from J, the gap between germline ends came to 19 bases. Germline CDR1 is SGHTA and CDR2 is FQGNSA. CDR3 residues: CASSLMVYGAWTGELFF. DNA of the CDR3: TGTGCCAGCAGCTTGATGGTGTACGGAGCCTGGACCGGGGAGCTGTTTTTT. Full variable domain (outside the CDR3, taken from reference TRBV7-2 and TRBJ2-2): GAGVSQSPSNKVTEKGKDVELRCDPISGHTALYWYRQSLGQGLEFLIYFQGNSAPDKSGLPSDRFSAERTGGSVSTLTIQRTQQEDSAVYLCASSLMVYGAWTGELFFGEGSRLTVL.

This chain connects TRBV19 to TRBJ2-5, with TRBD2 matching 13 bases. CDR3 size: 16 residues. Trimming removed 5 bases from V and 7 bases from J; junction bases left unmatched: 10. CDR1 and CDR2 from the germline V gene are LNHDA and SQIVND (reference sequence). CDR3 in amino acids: CASSVRTSGGDLTQYF. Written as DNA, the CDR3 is TGTGCCAGTAGTGTAAGGACTAGCGGGGGAGATTTGACCCAGTACTTC.

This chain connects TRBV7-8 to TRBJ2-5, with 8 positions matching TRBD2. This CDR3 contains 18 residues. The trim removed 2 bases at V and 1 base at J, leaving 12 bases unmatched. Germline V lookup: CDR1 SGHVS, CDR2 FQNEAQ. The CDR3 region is CASSLLGSSGFPQETQYF. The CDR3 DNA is TGTGCCAGCAGCTTATTAGGGTCTAGCGGGTTCCCCCAAGAGACCCAGTACTTC.

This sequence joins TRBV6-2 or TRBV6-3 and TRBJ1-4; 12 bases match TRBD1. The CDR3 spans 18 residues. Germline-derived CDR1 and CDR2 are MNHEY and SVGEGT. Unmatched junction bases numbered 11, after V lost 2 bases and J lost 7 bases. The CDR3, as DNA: TGTGCCAGCAGTTACGTTCCGGGACAGGGGGCCGTCATTGAAAAACTGTTTTTT. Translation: CASSYVPGQGAVIEKLFF.

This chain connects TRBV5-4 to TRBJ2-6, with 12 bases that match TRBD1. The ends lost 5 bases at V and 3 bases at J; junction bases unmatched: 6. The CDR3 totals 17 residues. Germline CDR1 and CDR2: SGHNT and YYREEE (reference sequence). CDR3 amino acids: CASSPGQGAFGANVLTF. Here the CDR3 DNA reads TGTGCCAGCAGTCCGGGACAGGGGGCGTTTGGGGCCAACGTCCTGACTTTC.

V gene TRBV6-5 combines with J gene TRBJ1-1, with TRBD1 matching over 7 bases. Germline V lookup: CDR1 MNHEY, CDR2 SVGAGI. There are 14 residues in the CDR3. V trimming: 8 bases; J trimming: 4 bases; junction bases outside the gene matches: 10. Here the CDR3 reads CASHRGQSFTEAFF. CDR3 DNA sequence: TGTGCCAGCCACCGGGGACAGTCTTTCACTGAAGCTTTCTTT.

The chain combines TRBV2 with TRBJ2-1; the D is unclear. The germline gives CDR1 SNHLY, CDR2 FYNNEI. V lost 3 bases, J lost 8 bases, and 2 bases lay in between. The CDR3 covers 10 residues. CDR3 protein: CASSDYEQFF. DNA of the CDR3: TGTGCCAGCAGTGATTATGAGCAGTTCTTC.

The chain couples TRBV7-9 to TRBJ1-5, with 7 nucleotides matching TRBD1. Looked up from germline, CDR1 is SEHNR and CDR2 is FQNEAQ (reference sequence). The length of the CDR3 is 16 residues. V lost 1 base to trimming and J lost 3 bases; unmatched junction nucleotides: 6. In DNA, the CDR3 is TGTGCCAGCAGCTTAGGACAGGGTGGGGACAATCAGCCCCAGCATTTT. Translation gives CASSLGQGGDNQPQHF.

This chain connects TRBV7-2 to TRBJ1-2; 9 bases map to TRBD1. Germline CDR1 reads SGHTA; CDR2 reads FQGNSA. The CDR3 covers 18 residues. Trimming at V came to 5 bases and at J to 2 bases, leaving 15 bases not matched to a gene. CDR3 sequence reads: CASSPSLGRDRENYGYTF. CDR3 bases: TGTGCCAGCAGCCCCTCGCTAGGCCGGGACAGGGAAAACTATGGCTACACCTTC.

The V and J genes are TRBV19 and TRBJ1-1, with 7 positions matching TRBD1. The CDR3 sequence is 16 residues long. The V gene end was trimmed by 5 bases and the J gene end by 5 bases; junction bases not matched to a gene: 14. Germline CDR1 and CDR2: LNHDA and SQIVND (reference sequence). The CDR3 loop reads CASSAPTGLSKTEAFF. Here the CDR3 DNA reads TGTGCCAGTAGTGCACCGACAGGGTTGAGTAAGACTGAAGCTTTCTTT.

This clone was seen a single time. DNA for the CDR3: TGTGCCAGTATCCCACAGGGGGGCTATGGCTACACCTTC. This codes for CASIPQGGYGYTF. V is TRBV19 and J is TRBJ1-2, with 8 bases matching TRBD1. The J segment lost 4 bases and the V segment lost 7 bases, leaving 5 bases of the junction unmatched. This CDR3 region has 13 residues. Germline V lookup: CDR1 LNHDA, CDR2 SQIVND (reference sequence).

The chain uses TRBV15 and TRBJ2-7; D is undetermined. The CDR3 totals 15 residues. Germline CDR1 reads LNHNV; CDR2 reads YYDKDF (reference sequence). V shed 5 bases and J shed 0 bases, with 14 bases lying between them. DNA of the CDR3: TGTGCCACCAGCCCCGGACGCCAGGCCTCCTACGAGCAGTACTTC. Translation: CATSPGRQASYEQYF.

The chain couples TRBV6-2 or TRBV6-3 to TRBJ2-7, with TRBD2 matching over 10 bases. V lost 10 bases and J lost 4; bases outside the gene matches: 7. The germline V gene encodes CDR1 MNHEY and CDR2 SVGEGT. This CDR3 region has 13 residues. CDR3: CATSGRGVYEQYF. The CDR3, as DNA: TGTGCCACCAGCGGGAGGGGAGTTTACGAGCAGTACTTC.

The CDR3 loop reads CATSRGFRQGNQPQHF. The CDR3 DNA sequence: TGTGCCACCAGCAGGGGGTTCAGACAGGGGAATCAGCCCCAGCATTTT. This chain links TRBV15 with TRBJ1-5; 8 positions match TRBD1. The CDR3 consists of 16 residues. Germline CDR1 is LNHNV and CDR2 is YYDKDF (reference sequence). V gave up 3 bases and J gave up 4 bases; unmatched junction bases: 8.

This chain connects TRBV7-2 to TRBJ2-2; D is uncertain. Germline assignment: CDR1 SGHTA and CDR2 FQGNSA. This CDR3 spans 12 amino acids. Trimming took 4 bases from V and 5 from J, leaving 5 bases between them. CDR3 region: CASSWRTGELFF. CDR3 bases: TGTGCCAGCAGCTGGAGAACCGGGGAGCTGTTTTTT. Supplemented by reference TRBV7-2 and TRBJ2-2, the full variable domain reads GAGVSQSPSNKVTEKGKDVELRCDPISGHTALYWYRQSLGQGLEFLIYFQGNSAPDKSGLPSDRFSAERTGGSVSTLTIQRTQQEDSAVYLCASSWRTGELFFGEGSRLTVL.